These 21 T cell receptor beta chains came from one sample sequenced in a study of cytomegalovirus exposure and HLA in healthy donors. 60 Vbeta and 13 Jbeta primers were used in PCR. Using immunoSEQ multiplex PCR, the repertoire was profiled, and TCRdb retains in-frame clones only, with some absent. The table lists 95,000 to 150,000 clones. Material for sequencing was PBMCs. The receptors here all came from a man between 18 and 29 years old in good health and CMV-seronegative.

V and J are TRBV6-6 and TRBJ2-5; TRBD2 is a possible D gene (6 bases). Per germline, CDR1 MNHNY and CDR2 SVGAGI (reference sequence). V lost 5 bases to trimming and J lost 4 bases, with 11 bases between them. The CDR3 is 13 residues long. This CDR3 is CASSMGGRETQYF. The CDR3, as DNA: TGTGCCAGCAGTATGGGGGGAAGAGAGACCCAGTACTTC.

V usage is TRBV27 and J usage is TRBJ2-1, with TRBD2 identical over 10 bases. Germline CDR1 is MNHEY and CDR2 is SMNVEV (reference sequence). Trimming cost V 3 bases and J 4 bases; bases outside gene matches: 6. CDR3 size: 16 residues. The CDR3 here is CASSFIPLAGYNEQFF. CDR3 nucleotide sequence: TGTGCCAGCAGTTTTATCCCACTAGCGGGGTACAATGAGCAGTTCTTC.

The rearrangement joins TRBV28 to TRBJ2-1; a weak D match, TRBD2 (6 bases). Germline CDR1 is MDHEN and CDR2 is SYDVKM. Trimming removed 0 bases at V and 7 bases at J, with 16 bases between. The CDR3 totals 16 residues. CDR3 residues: CASSLWGSGHANEQFF. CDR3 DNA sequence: TGTGCCAGCAGTTTATGGGGTAGCGGCCATGCAAATGAGCAGTTCTTC.

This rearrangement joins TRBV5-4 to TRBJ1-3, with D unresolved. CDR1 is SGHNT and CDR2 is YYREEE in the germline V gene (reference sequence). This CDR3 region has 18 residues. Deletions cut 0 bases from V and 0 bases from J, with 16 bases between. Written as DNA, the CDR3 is TGTGCCAGCAGCTTGGCCCCGGCGTCCGGGGACTCTGGAAACACCATATATTTT. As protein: CASSLAPASGDSGNTIYF.

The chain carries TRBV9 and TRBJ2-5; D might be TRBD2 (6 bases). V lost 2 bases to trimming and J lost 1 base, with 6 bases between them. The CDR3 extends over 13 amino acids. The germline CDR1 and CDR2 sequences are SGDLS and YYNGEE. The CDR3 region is CASSVSGQETQYF. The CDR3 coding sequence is TGTGCCAGCAGCGTTAGCGGCCAAGAGACCCAGTACTTC.

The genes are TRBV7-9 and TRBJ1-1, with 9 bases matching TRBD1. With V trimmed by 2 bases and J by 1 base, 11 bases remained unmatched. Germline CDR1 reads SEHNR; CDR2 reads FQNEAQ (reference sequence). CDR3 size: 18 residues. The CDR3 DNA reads TGTGCCAGCAGCTTAACACCGGGACAGGGAATAAGGAACACTGAAGCTTTCTTT. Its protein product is CASSLTPGQGIRNTEAFF.

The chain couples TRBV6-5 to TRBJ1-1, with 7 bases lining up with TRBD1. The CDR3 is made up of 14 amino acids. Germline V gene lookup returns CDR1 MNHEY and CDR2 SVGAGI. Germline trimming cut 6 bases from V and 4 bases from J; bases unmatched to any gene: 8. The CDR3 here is CASSLTGQLTEAFF. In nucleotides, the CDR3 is TGTGCCAGCAGCCTAACGGGACAGCTCACTGAAGCTTTCTTT.

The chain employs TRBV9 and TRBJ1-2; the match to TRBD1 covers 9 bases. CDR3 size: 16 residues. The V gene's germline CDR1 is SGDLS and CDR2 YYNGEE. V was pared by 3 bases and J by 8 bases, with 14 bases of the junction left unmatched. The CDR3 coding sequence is TGTGCCAGCAGCGCGACGCCGGGACAGGGCAGATCGGGCTACACCTTC. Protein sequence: CASSATPGQGRSGYTF.

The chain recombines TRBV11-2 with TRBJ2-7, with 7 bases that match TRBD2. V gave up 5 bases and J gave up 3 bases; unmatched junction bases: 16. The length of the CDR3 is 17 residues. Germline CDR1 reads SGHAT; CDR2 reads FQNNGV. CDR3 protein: CASSPIKRTGTNYEQYF. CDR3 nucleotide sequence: TGTGCCAGCAGCCCAATAAAACGGACCGGGACTAACTACGAGCAGTACTTC.

The CDR3 loop is CASSVEAGAGTGELFF. For the CDR3, the DNA is TGTGCCAGCAGCGTAGAGGCAGGGGCGGGCACCGGGGAGCTGTTTTTT. The gene calls are TRBV9 and TRBJ2-2, with D possibly TRBD1 on 6 matching bases. The CDR3 runs 16 residues. The ends were cut back, 0 bases at V and 4 bases at J, with 13 bases in the middle. Germline V CDR1 and CDR2: SGDLS, YYNGEE.

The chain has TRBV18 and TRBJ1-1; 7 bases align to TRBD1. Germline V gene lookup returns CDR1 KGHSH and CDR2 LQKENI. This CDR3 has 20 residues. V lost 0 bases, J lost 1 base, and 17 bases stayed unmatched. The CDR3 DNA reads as TGTGCCAGCTCACCACCAGGTGGTTTGAGACAGGGCTTGGGGAACACTGAAGCTTTCTTT. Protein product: CASSPPGGLRQGLGNTEAFF.

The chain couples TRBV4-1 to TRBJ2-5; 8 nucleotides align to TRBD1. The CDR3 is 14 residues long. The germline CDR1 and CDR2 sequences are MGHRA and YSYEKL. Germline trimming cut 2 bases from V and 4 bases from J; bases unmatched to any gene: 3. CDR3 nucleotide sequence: TGCGCCAGCAGCCAACCACAGGGGGGAGAGACCCAGTACTTC. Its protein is CASSQPQGGETQYF.

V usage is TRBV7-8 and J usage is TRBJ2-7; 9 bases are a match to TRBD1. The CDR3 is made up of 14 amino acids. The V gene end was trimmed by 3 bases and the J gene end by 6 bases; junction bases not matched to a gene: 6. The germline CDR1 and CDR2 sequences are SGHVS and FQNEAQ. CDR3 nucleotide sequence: TGTGCCAGCAGCTTGGGACAGGGTCGAACCGAGCAGTACTTC. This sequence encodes CASSLGQGRTEQYF.

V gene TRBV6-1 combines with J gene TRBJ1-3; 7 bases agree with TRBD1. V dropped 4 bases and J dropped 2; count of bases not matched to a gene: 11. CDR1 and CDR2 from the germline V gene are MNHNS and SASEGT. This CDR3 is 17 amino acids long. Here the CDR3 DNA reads TGTGCCAGCAGTGCGATTACGGGACAGACCGCTGGAAACACCATATATTTT. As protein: CASSAITGQTAGNTIYF.

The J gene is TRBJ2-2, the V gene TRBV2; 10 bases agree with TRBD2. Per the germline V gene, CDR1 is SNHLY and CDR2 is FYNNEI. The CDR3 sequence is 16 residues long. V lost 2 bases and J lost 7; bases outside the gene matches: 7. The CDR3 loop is CASSESPSGRVGELFF. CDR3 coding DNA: TGTGCCAGCAGTGAATCCCCTAGCGGGAGAGTCGGGGAGCTGTTTTTT.

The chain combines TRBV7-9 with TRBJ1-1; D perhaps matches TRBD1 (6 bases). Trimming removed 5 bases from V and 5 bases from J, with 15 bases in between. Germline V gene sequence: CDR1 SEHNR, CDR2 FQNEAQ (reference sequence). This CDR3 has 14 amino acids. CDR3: CASSPGGGWTEAFF. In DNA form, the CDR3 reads TGTGCCAGCAGCCCGGGGGGGGGCTGGACTGAAGCTTTCTTT.

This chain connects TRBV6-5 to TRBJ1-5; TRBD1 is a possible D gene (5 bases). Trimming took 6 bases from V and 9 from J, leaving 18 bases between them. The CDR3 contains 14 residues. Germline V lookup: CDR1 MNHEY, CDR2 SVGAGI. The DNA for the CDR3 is TGTGCCAGCAGCCATCCCGGTCTCCAGGGGCCCCAGCATTTT. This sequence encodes CASSHPGLQGPQHF.

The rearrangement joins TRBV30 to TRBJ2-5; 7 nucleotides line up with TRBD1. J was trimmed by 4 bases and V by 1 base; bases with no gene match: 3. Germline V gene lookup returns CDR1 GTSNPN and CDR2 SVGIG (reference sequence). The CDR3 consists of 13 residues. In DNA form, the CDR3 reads TGTGCCTGGAGTGACAGGGGCGGAGAGACCCAGTACTTC. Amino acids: CAWSDRGGETQYF.

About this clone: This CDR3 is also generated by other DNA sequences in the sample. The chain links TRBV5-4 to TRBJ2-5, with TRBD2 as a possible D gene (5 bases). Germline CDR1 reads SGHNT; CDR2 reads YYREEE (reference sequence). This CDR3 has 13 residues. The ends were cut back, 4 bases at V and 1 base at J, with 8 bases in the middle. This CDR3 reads CASSPGVQETQYF. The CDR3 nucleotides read TGTGCCAGCAGCCCCGGGGTCCAAGAGACCCAGTACTTC.

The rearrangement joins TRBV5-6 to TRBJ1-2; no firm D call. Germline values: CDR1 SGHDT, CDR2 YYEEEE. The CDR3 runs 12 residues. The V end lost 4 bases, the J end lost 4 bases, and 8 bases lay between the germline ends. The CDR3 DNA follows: TGTGCCAGCAGCACTAACCTCTATGGCTACACCTTC. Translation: CASSTNLYGYTF.

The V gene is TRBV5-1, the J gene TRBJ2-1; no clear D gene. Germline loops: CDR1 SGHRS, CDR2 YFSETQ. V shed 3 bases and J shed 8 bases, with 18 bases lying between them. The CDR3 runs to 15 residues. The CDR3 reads CASSWYGLGWDEQFF. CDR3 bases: TGCGCCAGCAGCTGGTACGGATTGGGCTGGGATGAGCAGTTCTTC.